Reported below is one TCR beta chain. There is no known antigen for this receptor. Per-base quality was not reported, and no clone a single base away is much larger than it. Participants were included only if at least one PBMC sample before ART initiation and at least two post-ART samples were available. All participants with HIV were treated in the United States of America. Before DNA extraction, cryopreserved samples of about 1-10 million PBMC were thawed and washed. At the time of the earliest PBMC sample, participants with HIV were aged between roughly 20 and 55 years. Per participant, PBMC samples came from 1-4 timepoints prior to ART initiation and 2-8 timepoints following ART initiation, for a median of 7 samples. Serial HIV viral load, CD4+ T-cell count, ART history and demographic data were obtained for every participant. Genomic DNA was extracted from unsorted PBMC with a Qiagen kit on a QIAcube, processed in batches of 12 samples.

The data originate from a study of long-term antiretroviral therapy in people with HIV (dated by TCRdb to the early 2020s). About the study as a whole: Collection of the earliest samples took place about a decade ahead of the 2015 WHO recommendation for immediate ART, at a time when ART was typically delayed until CD4 counts fell. A total of roughly 180 cryopreserved PBMC samples were contributed to the cohort by 30 adults with confirmed HIV infection, with samples collected serially over a mean of around 6 years (range 1-12). About 35% of the 30 participants with HIV were female. Whether ART initiation and durable HIV suppression were associated with changes in peripheral blood TRB repertoire composition and diversity was tested in a retrospective serial study. No cross-contamination during QIAcube processing turned up in test extractions that ran a monoclonal T-cell line alongside 33 polyclonal samples.

Trimming removed 3 bases from V and 3 bases from J, leaving 6 bases between the germline ends. The CDR3, from cysteine to phenylalanine, totals 13 residues. Only the CDR3 portion is preserved as DNA: 39 bases, with reading frame beginning at the first base. Via the germline V gene, CDR1 is SGHVS and CDR2 FQNEAQ. The immunoSEQ hsTCRB v3.0 assay was used at survey level resolution to sequence the TRB variable region. The target sequencing depth for TRB was about 40,000-55,000 T-cell genomes per sample. TRB libraries were pooled and sequenced on an Illumina MiSeq using a v3 150-cycle kit. The authors' analysis ran thus. Repertoire analysis was run in R within a reproducible Nextflow workflow that covered QC, data transformation and analysis. LymphoSeq2, an R package for exploring AIRR-Seq data, was used to implement custom analyses. A handful of samples that produced fewer than 5000 total TRB sequences were removed, so about 200 HIV repertoires were analyzed. Among the 170 to 200 HIV repertoires that were kept, roughly 58 were collected before ART initiation and more than 120 were collected after ART initiation. Repertoires were downsampled to 5000 TRB nucleotide sequences, with summary statistics averaged over 100 downsampling iterations. Only TRB sequences with CDR3 regions of at least seven amino acids were retained for analysis. Diversity was measured with a Shannon entropy-derived clonality score and the Gini coefficient. Repertoire networks linked the top 5000 CDR3 amino acid sequences whenever two sequences differed by an edit distance of one. For TRB CDR3 amino acid sequences, GLIPH2 was used to predict antigen specificity groups and MHC restriction. To flag known associations with CMV, EBV, HIV or tissue antigens, CDR3 amino acid sequences were compared against VDJdb and McPAS-TCR. Pre-ART, post-ART and control groups were compared with Wilcoxon signed-rank tests and Holm-Bonferroni correction. TCRdb took over this immuneACCESS table, retaining in-frame rearrangements with V and J assigned. Such tables are incomplete; in checked studies, under half of the missing clones stem from an unresolved V gene, and the remainder is unexplained. That table supplies the V and J calls and clone size; D and trimming were determined from the DNA. The sample has some 17,000 clones on record, 79% of them singletons. The ten largest make up less than 10% of the sample.

Study-wide findings and limitations: Compared with controls, HIV repertoires had narrower CDR3 length ranges, and the network structure pointed to an antigen-experienced repertoire that shifted only slightly toward naive after ART. Unsorted PBMC were profiled instead of sorted CD4+ and CD8+ T cells because pre-ART samples had limited cell numbers. Expanded TRB clones identified before ART initiation dominated the repertoire across all time points, though the dominance fluctuated and decreased in many PLHIV after ART. No data were available on ART adherence, viral resistance or therapy changes, limiting inferences about post-ART repertoire changes. Since PBMC availability was limited, sequencing covered only the TCR beta chain, with no alpha chain pairing. Starting ART was linked to a significant rise in TRB diversity, yet even with long-term ART the diversity remained significantly lower than in transplant donor controls. The samples span the years 2004 to 2017, and the ART regimens used may be less effective than current regimens.

Recombination linked TRBV7-8 to TRBJ2-1; no D gene can be assigned with confidence. Source: unsorted PBMCs, taken at the start of antiretroviral therapy. This receptor was obtained from a man aged 30 to 45 with HIV. CDR3 reads: CASSFGLYNEQFF. The nucleotide sequence is given as TGTGCCAGCAGCTTCGGGCTCTACAATGAGCAGTTCTTC.